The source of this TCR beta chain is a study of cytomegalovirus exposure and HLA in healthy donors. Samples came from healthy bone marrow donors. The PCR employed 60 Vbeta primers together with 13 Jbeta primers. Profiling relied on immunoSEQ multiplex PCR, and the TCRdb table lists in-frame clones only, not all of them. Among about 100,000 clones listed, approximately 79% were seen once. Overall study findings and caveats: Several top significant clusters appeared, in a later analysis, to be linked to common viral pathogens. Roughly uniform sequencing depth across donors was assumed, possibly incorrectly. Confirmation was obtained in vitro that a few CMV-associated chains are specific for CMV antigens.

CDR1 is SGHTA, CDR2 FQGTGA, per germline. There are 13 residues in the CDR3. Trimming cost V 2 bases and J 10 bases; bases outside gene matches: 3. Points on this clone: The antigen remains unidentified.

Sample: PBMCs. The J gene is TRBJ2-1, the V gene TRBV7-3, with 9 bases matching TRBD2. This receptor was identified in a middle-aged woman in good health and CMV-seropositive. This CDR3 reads CASSLLAGAEQFF. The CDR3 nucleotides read TGTGCCAGCAGCTTATTAGCGGGGGCCGAGCAGTTCTTC.